Listed below are T cell receptor beta chains from one sample, sequenced in a study of T cells in localized non-small cell lung cancer. Some clones are missing from TCRdb's copy, which holds only in-frame ones; the method was immunoSEQ multiplex PCR. Altogether 20,000 to 25,000 clones are present, approximately 91% being singletons, with the ten largest covering roughly 22%. This material consisted of peripheral blood, taken before any cancer treatment. These receptors all stem from a man between 40 and 75 years old with stage I squamous cell lung carcinoma. Each CDR3 is given with its conserved first and last residue. D genes are given only for firm matches. The size entry is marked missing in some rows and otherwise reads once, few, many or a size class.

clone size,CDR3 length,D gene,V gene,J gene,CDR3 DNA,CDR3 protein
NA,15,NA,TRBV7-2,TRBJ1-1,TGTGCCAGCAGCTTAGTTGCCAGGGGGAACACTGAAGCTTTCTTT,CASSLVARGNTEAFF
NA,15,NA,TRBV30,TRBJ2-3,TGTGCCTGGAGTGTACTCGGGGGTAACACAGATACGCAGTATTTT,CAWSVLGGNTDTQYF
NA,14,NA,TRBV27,TRBJ1-5,TGTGCCAGCAGCCCCAGGGAGAGCAATCAGCCCCAGCATTTT,CASSPRESNQPQHF
once,15,TRBD1,TRBV6-6,TRBJ2-7,TGTGCCAGCACAAATTCCGGGACAGGGGGCTACGAGCAGTACTTC,CASTNSGTGGYEQYF
NA,16,NA,TRBV29-1,TRBJ1-1,TGCAGCGTCTTAAAATGGGCCTCCGGTGGTAACACTGAAGCTTTCTTT,CSVLKWASGGNTEAFF
once,14,NA,TRBV5-6,TRBJ1-3,TGTGCCAGCAGCTTGGGTAGCATCGGAAACACCATATATTTT,CASSLGSIGNTIYF
NA,17,TRBD2,TRBV19,TRBJ2-3,TGTGCCAGTAGTATAGATTCCCGGGGGGGCCCGGCAGATACGCAGTATTTT,CASSIDSRGGPADTQYF
once,12,NA,TRBV14,TRBJ2-3,TGTGCCAGCAGCCAACTCGCAGATACGCAGTATTTT,CASSQLADTQYF
NA,14,NA,TRBV5-8,TRBJ1-2,TGTGCCAGCAGCTGGGGGGGAGGAAGCTATGGCTACACCTTC,CASSWGGGSYGYTF
NA,14,NA,TRBV6-6,TRBJ1-1,TGTGCCAGCAGCCGCCCCGGACCCAACACTGAAGCTTTCTTT,CASSRPGPNTEAFF
NA,11,NA,TRBV5-6,TRBJ1-1,TGTGCCAGCAGCCTGAACACTGAAGCTTTCTTT,CASSLNTEAFF
NA,13,NA,TRBV15,TRBJ2-7,TGTGCCACCAGCAGAGATCTGGAGTACGAGCAGTACTTC,CATSRDLEYEQYF
NA,14,NA,TRBV4-1,TRBJ1-5,TGCGCCAGCAGCCAAGACCAGGGGAATCAGCCCCAGCATTTT,CASSQDQGNQPQHF
NA,14,NA,TRBV7-9,TRBJ1-1,TGTGCCAGCAGCTTAGCCAGCTTCAGCGCTGAAGCTTTCTTT,CASSLASFSAEAFF
NA,15,NA,TRBV30,TRBJ1-3,TGTGCCTGGACCTACCTCCCCAATTCTGGAAACACCATATATTTT,CAWTYLPNSGNTIYF
NA,14,NA,TRBV29-1,TRBJ2-7,TGCAGCGTCCTCCGACAGGAGAGCTCCTACGAGCAGTACTTC,CSVLRQESSYEQYF
few,13,NA,TRBV5-1,TRBJ2-7,TGCGCCAGCACTGTCGATAGCTCCTACGAGCAGTACTTC,CASTVDSSYEQYF
NA,15,NA,TRBV5-1,TRBJ1-4,TGCGCCAGCAGCTTCTCGAGCGCAACTAATGAAAAACTGTTTTTT,CASSFSSATNEKLFF
NA,16,NA,TRBV10-1,TRBJ1-6,TGCGCCAGCAGTCCTCCCGGGTGGGGTGTTAATTCACCCCTCCACTTT,CASSPPGWGVNSPLHF
NA,15,TRBD2,TRBV7-9,TRBJ2-3,TGTGCCAGCAGCTTCCTAGCGGGGGCCTCAGATACGCAGTATTTT,CASSFLAGASDTQYF
NA,16,TRBD1,TRBV5-4,TRBJ2-4,TGTGCCAGCAGTCCGGACAGGGAAGGAGCCAAAAACATTCAGTACTTC,CASSPDREGAKNIQYF
NA,15,TRBD1,TRBV29-1,TRBJ2-5,TGCAGCGTTGAAGATCTTAGGGGGCCAGGGGAGACCCAGTACTTC,CSVEDLRGPGETQYF
NA,15,TRBD1,TRBV28,TRBJ1-4,TGTGCCAGCAGCTCAGAGGGACAGGGGGATGAAAAACTGTTTTTT,CASSSEGQGDEKLFF
NA,16,NA,TRBV10-3,TRBJ2-7,TGTGCCATCAGTGAGCGGAGGACGGGGGACTCCTACGAGCAGTACTTC,CAISERRTGDSYEQYF
NA,13,TRBD1,TRBV6-1,TRBJ1-2,TGTGCCAGCAGTGAAGGGACAGGGGACGGCTACACCTTC,CASSEGTGDGYTF
NA,14,NA,TRBV18,TRBJ2-2,TGTGCCAGCTCACCAGTTACGAACACCGGGGAGCTGTTTTTT,CASSPVTNTGELFF
NA,14,NA,TRBV7-9,TRBJ1-2,TGTGCCAGCTCAAAAGCACTGGAGGAATATGGCTACACCTTC,CASSKALEEYGYTF
NA,16,NA,TRBV18,TRBJ2-7,TGTGCCAGCTCACCCCCCTCTGACGGGAGCTCCTACGAGCAGTACTTC,CASSPPSDGSSYEQYF